This T cell receptor (beta chain) was observed in a study of blood T cell repertoires in COVID-19. Study as a whole: Sample material is recorded as cDNA or gDNA derived from T cells, B-cell-depleted T cells, or PBMCs.

In the original analysis: Amplified reference gene primers provided the basis for estimating nucleated cell counts. Here immunoSEQ multiplex PCR was the method, and the copy in TCRdb shows in-frame clones only, minus some. D and trimming were read from the DNA, whereas the V and J calls and clone size are those reported in that table. Of about 210,000 clones in the sample, around four fifths were seen once. Germline assignment: CDR1 SGHTA and CDR2 FQGNSA. CDR3 length: 15 residues. The trim removed 5 bases at V and 8 bases at J, leaving 6 bases unmatched. The source material was peripheral blood. This receptor was obtained from a woman aged 50 to 60 with active or convalescent COVID-19. V usage is TRBV7-2 and J usage is TRBJ2-1; 13 bases match TRBD2. The CDR3 sequence is CASSTSGTSGDEQFF. CDR3 sequence (DNA): TGTGCCAGCAGCACTTCCGGGACTAGCGGGGATGAGCAGTTCTTC.